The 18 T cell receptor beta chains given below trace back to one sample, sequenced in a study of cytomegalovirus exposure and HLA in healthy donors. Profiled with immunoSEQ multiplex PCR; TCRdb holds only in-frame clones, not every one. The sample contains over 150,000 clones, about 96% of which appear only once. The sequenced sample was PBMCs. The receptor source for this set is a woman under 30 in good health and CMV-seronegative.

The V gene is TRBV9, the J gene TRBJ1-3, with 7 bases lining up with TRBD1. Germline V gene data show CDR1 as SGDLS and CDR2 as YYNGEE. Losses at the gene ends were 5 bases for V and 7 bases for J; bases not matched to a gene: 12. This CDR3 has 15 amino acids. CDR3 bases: TGTGCCAGCAGTGAACCCGACAGGGAAGAGAACACCATATATTTT. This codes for CASSEPDREENTIYF. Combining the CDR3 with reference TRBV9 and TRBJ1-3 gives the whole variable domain DSGVTQTPKHLITATGQRVTLRCSPRSGDLSVYWYQQSLDQGLQFLIQYYNGEERAKGNILERFSAQQFPDLHSELNLSSLELGDSALYFCASSEPDREENTIYFGEGSWLTVV.

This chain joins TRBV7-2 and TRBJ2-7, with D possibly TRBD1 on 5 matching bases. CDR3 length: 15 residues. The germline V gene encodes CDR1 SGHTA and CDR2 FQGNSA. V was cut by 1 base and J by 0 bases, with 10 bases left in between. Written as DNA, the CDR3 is TGTGCCAGCAGCTTAGGACAGTCTCCCTCCTACGAGCAGTACTTC. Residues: CASSLGQSPSYEQYF.

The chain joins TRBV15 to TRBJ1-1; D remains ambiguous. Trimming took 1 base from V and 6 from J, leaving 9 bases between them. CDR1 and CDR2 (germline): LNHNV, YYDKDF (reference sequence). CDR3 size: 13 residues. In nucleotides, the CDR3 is TGTGCCACCAGCAGAGTAGTTCTTTCTGAAGCTTTCTTT. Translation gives CATSRVVLSEAFF.

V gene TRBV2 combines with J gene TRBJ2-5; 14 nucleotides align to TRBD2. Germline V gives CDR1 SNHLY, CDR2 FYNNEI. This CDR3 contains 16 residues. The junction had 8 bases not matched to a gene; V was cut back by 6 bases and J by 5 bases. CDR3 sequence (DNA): TGTGCCAGCAGGTCCGCCGGGACTAGCGGGGGTGAGACCCAGTACTTC. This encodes CASRSAGTSGGETQYF.

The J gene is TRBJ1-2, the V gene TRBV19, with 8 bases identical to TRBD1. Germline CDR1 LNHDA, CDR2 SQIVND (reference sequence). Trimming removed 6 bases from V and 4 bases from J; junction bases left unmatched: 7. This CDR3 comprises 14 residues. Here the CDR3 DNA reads TGTGCCAGTAGGGGACAGGCCCTTGGCTATGGCTACACCTTC. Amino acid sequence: CASRGQALGYGYTF.

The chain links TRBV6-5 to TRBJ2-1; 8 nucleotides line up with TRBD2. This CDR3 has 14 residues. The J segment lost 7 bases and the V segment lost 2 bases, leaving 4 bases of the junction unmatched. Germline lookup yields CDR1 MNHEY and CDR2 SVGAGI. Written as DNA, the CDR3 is TGTGCCAGCAGTTACGAACAGCGGGGGAATGAGCAGTTCTTC. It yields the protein CASSYEQRGNEQFF.

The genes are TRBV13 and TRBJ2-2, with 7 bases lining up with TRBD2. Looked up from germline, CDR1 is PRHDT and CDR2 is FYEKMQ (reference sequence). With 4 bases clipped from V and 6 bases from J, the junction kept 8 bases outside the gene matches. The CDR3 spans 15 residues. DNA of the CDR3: TGTGCCAGCAGCTCTACTCCTGGGGGGGCCGGGGAGCTGTTTTTT. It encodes CASSSTPGGAGELFF.

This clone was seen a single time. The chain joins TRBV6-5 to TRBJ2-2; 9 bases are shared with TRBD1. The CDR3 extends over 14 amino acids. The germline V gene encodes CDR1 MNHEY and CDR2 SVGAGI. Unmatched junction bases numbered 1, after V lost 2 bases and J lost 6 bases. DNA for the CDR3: TGTGCCAGCAGTTACAACAGGGGGCCCGGGGAGCTGTTTTTT. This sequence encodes CASSYNRGPGELFF.

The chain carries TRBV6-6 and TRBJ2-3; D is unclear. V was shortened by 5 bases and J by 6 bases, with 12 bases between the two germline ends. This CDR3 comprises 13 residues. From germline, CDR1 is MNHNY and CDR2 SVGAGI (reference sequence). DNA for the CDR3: TGTGCCAGCAGTACAACCTCTCTGGATACGCAGTATTTT. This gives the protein CASSTTSLDTQYF.

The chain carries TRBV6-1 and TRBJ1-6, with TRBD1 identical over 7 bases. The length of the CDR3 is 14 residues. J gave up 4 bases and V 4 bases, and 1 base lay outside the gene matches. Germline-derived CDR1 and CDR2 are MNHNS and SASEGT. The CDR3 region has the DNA TGTGCCAGCAGTGTGGGACAGTATAATTCACCCCTCCACTTT. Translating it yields CASSVGQYNSPLHF.

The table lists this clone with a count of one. Here the CDR3 reads CASSLGEGGGDTEAFF. The CDR3 DNA reads as TGTGCCAGCAGCTTAGGCGAGGGGGGAGGGGACACTGAAGCTTTCTTT. V gene TRBV13 combines with J gene TRBJ1-1; a possible D gene is TRBD1 (6 bases). The germline gives CDR1 PRHDT, CDR2 FYEKMQ (reference sequence). Trimming took 0 bases from V and 3 from J, leaving 14 bases between them. This CDR3 region has 16 residues.

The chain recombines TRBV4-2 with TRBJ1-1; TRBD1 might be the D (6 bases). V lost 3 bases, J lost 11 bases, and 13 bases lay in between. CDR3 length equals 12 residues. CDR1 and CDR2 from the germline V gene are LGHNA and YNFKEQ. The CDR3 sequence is CASSQGGAAAFF. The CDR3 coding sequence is TGTGCCAGCAGCCAGGGGGGGGCCGCTGCTTTCTTT.

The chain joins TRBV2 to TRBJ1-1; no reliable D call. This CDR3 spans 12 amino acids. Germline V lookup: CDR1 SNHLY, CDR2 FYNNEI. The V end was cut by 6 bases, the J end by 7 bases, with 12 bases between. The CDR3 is CASSKRTDEAFF. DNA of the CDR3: TGTGCCAGCAGCAAACGCACAGATGAAGCTTTCTTT.

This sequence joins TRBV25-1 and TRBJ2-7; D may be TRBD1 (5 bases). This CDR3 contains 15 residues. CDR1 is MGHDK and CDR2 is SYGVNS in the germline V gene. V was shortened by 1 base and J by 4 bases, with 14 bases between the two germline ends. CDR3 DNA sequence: TGTGCCAGCAGTGAATCAGGTATGGGGCAATACGAGCAGTACTTC. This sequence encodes CASSESGMGQYEQYF.

CDR3 sequence (DNA): TGCAGCGTTGAGCTAGGGGCCCCTTACGAGCAGTACTTC. Protein product: CSVELGAPYEQYF. V usage is TRBV29-1 and J usage is TRBJ2-7; D perhaps matches TRBD1 (5 bases). Looked up from germline, CDR1 is SQVTM and CDR2 is ANQGSEA. This CDR3 region has 13 residues. Trimming took 3 bases from V and 4 from J, leaving 13 bases between them.

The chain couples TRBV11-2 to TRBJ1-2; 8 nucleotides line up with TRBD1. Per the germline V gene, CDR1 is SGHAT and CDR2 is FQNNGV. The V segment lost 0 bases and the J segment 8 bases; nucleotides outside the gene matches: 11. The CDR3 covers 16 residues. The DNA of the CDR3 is TGTGCCAGCAGCTTAGAGGGCAGGGGGCGCCTAGGCGGCTACACCTTC. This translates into CASSLEGRGRLGGYTF.

For the CDR3, the DNA is TGTGCCAGCGCTCCGGTCCCGGGTTACGAGCAGTACTTC. Its protein is CASAPVPGYEQYF. The rearrangement uses TRBV27 and TRBJ2-7, with no clear D. Germline CDR1 reads MNHEY; CDR2 reads SMNVEV (reference sequence). The CDR3 is made up of 13 amino acids. The V gene lost 8 bases and the J gene lost 4 bases, with 15 bases spanning the gap.

The CDR3 sequence is CASSLRPQGTTDTQYF. CDR3 bases: TGTGCCAGCAGCTTACGACCCCAGGGGACCACAGATACGCAGTATTTT. V usage is TRBV7-2 and J usage is TRBJ2-3, with D possibly being TRBD1 (6 bases). The CDR3 sequence is 16 residues long. V lost 2 bases and J lost 2, with 14 bases in between. The germline V gene has CDR1 SGHTA and CDR2 FQGNSA. Together with reference TRBV7-2 and TRBJ2-3, the CDR3 gives the full variable domain: GAGVSQSPSNKVTEKGKDVELRCDPISGHTALYWYRQSLGQGLEFLIYFQGNSAPDKSGLPSDRFSAERTGGSVSTLTIQRTQQEDSAVYLCASSLRPQGTTDTQYFGPGTRLTVL.